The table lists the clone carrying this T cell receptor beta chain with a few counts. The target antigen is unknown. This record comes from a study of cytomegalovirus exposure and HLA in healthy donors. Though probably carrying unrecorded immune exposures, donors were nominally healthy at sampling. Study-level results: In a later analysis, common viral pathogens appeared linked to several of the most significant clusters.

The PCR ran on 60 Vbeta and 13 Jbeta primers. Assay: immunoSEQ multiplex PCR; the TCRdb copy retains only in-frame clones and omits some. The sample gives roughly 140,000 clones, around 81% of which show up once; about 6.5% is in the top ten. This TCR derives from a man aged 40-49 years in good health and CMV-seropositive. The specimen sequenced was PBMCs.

CDR3 protein: CASSLVDNSPLHF. The CDR3 DNA reads as TGTGCCAGCAGCTTGGTAGATAATTCACCCCTCCACTTT. V usage is TRBV5-5 and J usage is TRBJ1-6; D gene uncertain. Germline lookup yields CDR1 SGHKS and CDR2 YYEKEE (reference sequence). V was cut by 0 bases and J by 5 bases, with 3 bases left in between. CDR3 length: 13 residues.